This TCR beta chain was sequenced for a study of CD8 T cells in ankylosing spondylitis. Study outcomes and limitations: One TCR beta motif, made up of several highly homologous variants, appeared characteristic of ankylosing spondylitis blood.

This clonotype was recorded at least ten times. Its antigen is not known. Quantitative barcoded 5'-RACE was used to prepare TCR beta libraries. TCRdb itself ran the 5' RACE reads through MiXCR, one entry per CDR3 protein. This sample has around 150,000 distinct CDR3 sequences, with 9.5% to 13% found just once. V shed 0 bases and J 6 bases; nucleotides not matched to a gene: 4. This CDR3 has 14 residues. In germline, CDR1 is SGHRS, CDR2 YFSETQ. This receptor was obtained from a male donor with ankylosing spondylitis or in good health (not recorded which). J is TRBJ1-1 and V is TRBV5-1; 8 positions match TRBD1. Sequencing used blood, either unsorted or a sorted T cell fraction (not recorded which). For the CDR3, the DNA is TGCGCCAGCAGCTTGGACAGGGGGGGTCCTGAAGCTTTCTTT. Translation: CASSLDRGGPEAFF.